A single sample is the source of the 25 T cell receptor beta chains below, sequenced in a study of beta chain features in type 1 diabetes. TCRB transcripts that were expressed got sequenced, as all of the isolated RNA had been reverse transcribed. Here immunoSEQ multiplex PCR was the method, and the copy in TCRdb shows in-frame clones only, minus some. The sample lists 620,000 or so clones; around 15% were seen once. What was sequenced was naive CD4+ T cells from blood. These receptor sequences come from a young man in good health.

The chain uses TRBV19 and TRBJ2-1, with a possible D match to TRBD2 (6 bases). Per germline, CDR1 LNHDA and CDR2 SQIVND (reference sequence). The CDR3 spans 17 residues. Trimming pared 3 bases from V and 7 bases from J, leaving 22 bases between. The CDR3 DNA reads TGTGCCAGTAGTATGGCGAATATGGTTGGACTAAAAAATGAGCAGTTCTTC. Translating it yields CASSMANMVGLKNEQFF.

The J gene is TRBJ1-5, the V gene TRBV28; D is possibly TRBD1 (6 bases). The CDR3 covers 19 residues. V was pared by 2 bases and J by 2 bases, with 22 bases between. CDR1 MDHEN and CDR2 SYDVKM come from the germline V gene. CDR3 residues: CASSLIALQGPPGNQPQHF. The CDR3 DNA reads as TGTGCCAGCAGTTTAATCGCCCTACAGGGACCCCCTGGCAATCAGCCCCAGCATTTT.

V is TRBV29-1 and J is TRBJ1-2, with a possible D match to TRBD1 (5 bases). Per the germline V gene, CDR1 is SQVTM and CDR2 is ANQGSEA. This CDR3 has 13 amino acids. Trimming cost V 5 bases and J 9 bases, with 19 bases left between them. The CDR3 region is CSVSDSLIDSYTF. The CDR3 bases are TGCAGCGTTTCTGACAGCCTGATAGATAGCTACACCTTC.

The genes are TRBV15 and TRBJ2-7, with D uncertain. Per the germline V gene, CDR1 is LNHNV and CDR2 is YYDKDF (reference sequence). The CDR3 is 13 residues long. V was clipped by 0 bases and J by 0 bases, with 3 bases between them. CDR3 coding DNA: TGTGCCACCAGCAGAGATGGCTCCTACGAGCAGTACTTC. This translates into CATSRDGSYEQYF.

This clone has a handful of counts. The chain is built from TRBV7-2 and TRBJ2-3; 8 positions agree with TRBD2. Germline V gene sequence: CDR1 SGHTA, CDR2 FQGNSA. This CDR3 has 16 amino acids. J lost 2 bases, V lost 1 base, and 5 bases had no gene match. Here the CDR3 reads CASSLGGGIHTDTQYF. The CDR3 DNA reads as TGTGCCAGCAGCTTAGGCGGGGGGATACACACAGATACGCAGTATTTT.

This clone has only a few counts. This chain uses TRBV10-3 with TRBJ2-7; D may be TRBD2 (7 bases). The V and J ends lost 6 bases and 7 bases respectively, with 19 bases between them. CDR3 length: 14 amino acids. In germline, CDR1 is ENHRY, CDR2 SYGVKD. CDR3 coding DNA: TGTGCCATCAGCAAAGGGGGGGAGGGTGGTGAGCAGTACTTC. Its protein is CAISKGGEGGEQYF.

The CDR3 loop reads CAISEEGQGWRTGELFF. CDR3 bases: TGTGCCATCAGTGAGGAAGGACAGGGATGGCGCACCGGGGAGCTGTTTTTT. This chain connects TRBV10-3 to TRBJ2-2; 8 bases line up with TRBD1. CDR3 length equals 17 residues. J was trimmed by 4 bases and V by 2 bases; bases with no gene match: 9. Germline values: CDR1 ENHRY, CDR2 SYGVKD.

The rearrangement links TRBV7-9 to TRBJ1-1, with D possibly being TRBD1 (5 bases). The CDR3 contains 15 residues. Germline V lookup: CDR1 SEHNR, CDR2 FQNEAQ (reference sequence). Trimming removed 1 base from V and 7 bases from J, with 16 bases in between. Here the CDR3 reads CASSLGGRVLREAFF. The CDR3 region has the DNA TGTGCCAGCAGCTTAGGCGGCAGGGTGCTGCGTGAAGCTTTCTTT. The full variable domain, its missing parts supplied by reference TRBV7-9 and TRBJ1-1, is DTGVSQNPRHKITKRGQNVTFRCDPISEHNRLYWYRQTLGQGPEFLTYFQNEAQLEKSRLLSDRFSAERPKGSFSTLEIQRTEQGDSAMYLCASSLGGRVLREAFFGQGTRLTVV.

The chain's CDR3 is CASSEGIGQGYNEQFF. CDR3 bases: TGTGCCAGCAGTGAAGGTATAGGACAGGGCTACAATGAGCAGTTCTTC. The rearrangement joins TRBV6-1 to TRBJ2-1; TRBD1 agrees at 8 bases. V lost 1 base to trimming and J lost 3 bases; unmatched junction nucleotides: 5. CDR1 MNHNS and CDR2 SASEGT come from the germline V gene. The CDR3 extends over 16 amino acids.

This clone occurred a few times. J is TRBJ1-1 and V is TRBV28; 8 bases align to TRBD1. The V segment lost 4 bases and the J segment 1 base; nucleotides outside the gene matches: 5. Germline CDR1 reads MDHEN; CDR2 reads SYDVKM. CDR3 length equals 15 residues. This CDR3 is CASSSQGAKNTEAFF. The CDR3 bases are TGTGCCAGCAGTTCCCAGGGGGCAAAGAACACTGAAGCTTTCTTT.

This clone has a handful of counts. This chain uses TRBV5-4 with TRBJ2-5; D call uncertain. V gave up 2 bases and J gave up 3 bases, with 8 bases separating them. In germline, CDR1 is SGHNT, CDR2 YYREEE (reference sequence). The CDR3 has 13 residues. As DNA, the CDR3 is TGTGCCAGCAGCTTCACACCAAAAGAGACCCAGTACTTC. It translates to CASSFTPKETQYF.

This chain joins TRBV5-4 and TRBJ1-1; 7 nucleotides agree with TRBD1. The CDR3 totals 16 residues. V lost 4 bases, J lost 0 bases, and 9 bases stayed unmatched. Germline V gives CDR1 SGHNT, CDR2 YYREEE (reference sequence). The CDR3 loop reads CASSLGGGLLNTEAFF. The CDR3 DNA sequence: TGTGCCAGCAGCCTGGGAGGGGGCTTGTTGAACACTGAAGCTTTCTTT.

This chain links TRBV7-9 with TRBJ2-5, with 8 bases fitting TRBD2. This CDR3 is built from 16 residues. The germline V gene has CDR1 SEHNR and CDR2 FQNEAQ (reference sequence). The V and J ends lost 5 bases and 2 bases, in that order; junction bases with no gene match: 10. CDR3 DNA: TGTGCCAGCAGCAATTCCGGGAGGGCCATACAAGAGACCCAGTACTTC. It specifies CASSNSGRAIQETQYF.

The V gene is TRBV5-1, the J gene TRBJ2-3; D may be TRBD1 or TRBD2 (5 bases each). Germline CDR1 SGHRS, CDR2 YFSETQ. The CDR3 has 15 residues. Trimming left V 2 bases short and J 0 bases short, with 10 bases between. The CDR3 is CASSLSGPSTDTQYF. The CDR3 coding sequence is TGCGCCAGCAGCTTATCGGGACCGAGCACAGATACGCAGTATTTT. Full variable domain (rest looked up from reference TRBV5-1 and TRBJ2-3): KAGVTQTPRYLIKTRGQQVTLSCSPISGHRSVSWYQQTPGQGLQFLFEYFSETQRNKGNFPGRFSGRQFSNSRSEMNVSTLELGDSALYLCASSLSGPSTDTQYFGPGTRLTVL.

The chain links TRBV9 to TRBJ2-1; D ambiguous. CDR1 is SGDLS, CDR2 YYNGEE, per germline. CDR3 length: 16 residues. Trimming took off 0 bases at V and 1 base at J, with 11 bases between the two ends. The CDR3 bases are TGTGCCAGCAGCGTAGGACCCGGTAAATCCTACAATGAGCAGTTCTTC. It specifies CASSVGPGKSYNEQFF.

The chain employs TRBV7-2 and TRBJ1-1, with unresolved D. The V end lost 1 base, the J end lost 1 base, and 10 bases lay between the germline ends. CDR3 size: 15 residues. The germline gives CDR1 SGHTA, CDR2 FQGNSA. CDR3 loop: CASSLVSGQNTEAFF. The CDR3 region has the DNA TGTGCCAGCAGCTTAGTATCCGGGCAGAACACTGAAGCTTTCTTT.

Note on this clone: Other DNA sequences in this specimen translate into the identical CDR3. This chain connects TRBV7-9 to TRBJ1-1; a possible D gene is TRBD1 (5 bases). Trimming pared 4 bases from V and 3 bases from J, leaving 9 bases between. In germline, CDR1 is SEHNR, CDR2 FQNEAQ (reference sequence). The CDR3 sequence is 13 residues long. The CDR3 DNA follows: TGTGCCAGCAGCTCAAGAGGGGACACTGAAGCTTTCTTT. It translates to CASSSRGDTEAFF.

The chain combines TRBV9 with TRBJ2-1; tentative D call: TRBD1 (6 bases). Per germline, CDR1 SGDLS and CDR2 YYNGEE. The V and J ends lost 1 base and 5 bases respectively, with 22 bases between them. The CDR3 sequence is 18 residues long. CDR3 sequence reads: CASSVRVQVGHRDNEQFF. The CDR3 bases are TGTGCCAGCAGCGTAAGGGTCCAAGTAGGACACAGGGACAATGAGCAGTTCTTC.

This clone has more than one count but fewer than ten. The genes are TRBV5-1 and TRBJ2-1; the match to TRBD2 covers 7 bases. The length of the CDR3 is 15 residues. The V segment lost 4 bases and the J segment 2 bases; nucleotides outside the gene matches: 6. Germline V gene sequence: CDR1 SGHRS, CDR2 YFSETQ. The CDR3 DNA reads TGCGCCAGCAGCCCCAGCGGGGAGACCTACAATGAGCAGTTCTTC. Protein product: CASSPSGETYNEQFF. The full variable domain, its missing parts supplied by reference TRBV5-1 and TRBJ2-1, is KAGVTQTPRYLIKTRGQQVTLSCSPISGHRSVSWYQQTPGQGLQFLFEYFSETQRNKGNFPGRFSGRQFSNSRSEMNVSTLELGDSALYLCASSPSGETYNEQFFGPGTRLTVL.

J is TRBJ1-3 and V is TRBV7-2; 9 bases are shared with TRBD1. Trimming took 6 bases from V and 4 from J; bases not matched to a gene: 10. The CDR3 runs to 16 residues. CDR1 and CDR2 (germline): SGHTA, FQGNSA. CDR3 sequence (DNA): TGTGCCAGCAGATCGGGACAGGGTATGTCCGGAAACACCATATATTTT. This encodes CASRSGQGMSGNTIYF.

This clone has only a few counts. The rearrangement links TRBV7-6 to TRBJ2-5; 10 bases are a match to TRBD1. Looked up from germline, CDR1 is SGHVS and CDR2 is FNYEAQ. V lost 3 bases, J lost 4 bases, and 8 bases stayed unmatched. This CDR3 spans 16 amino acids. The CDR3 region is CASSFRDRGLGETQYF. The CDR3 DNA is TGTGCCAGCAGCTTCCGGGACAGGGGTTTAGGAGAGACCCAGTACTTC. The variable domain in full, with the rest retrieved from reference TRBV7-6 and TRBJ2-5, is GAGVSQSPRYKVTKRGQDVALRCDPISGHVSLYWYRQALGQGPEFLTYFNYEAQQDKSGLPNDRFSAERPEGSISTLTIQRTEQRDSAMYRCASSFRDRGLGETQYFGPGTRLLVL.

This clone was detected only a few times. DNA for the CDR3: TGCGCCAGCAGCCAAGATACGGGTAGGGGCATCAATGAGCAGTTCTTC. Protein: CASSQDTGRGINEQFF. The chain uses TRBV4-3 and TRBJ2-1; tentative D call: TRBD1 (5 bases). V was clipped by 0 bases and J by 6 bases, with 15 bases between them. Germline CDR1 is LGHNA and CDR2 is YSLEER. The CDR3 runs 16 residues.

This sequence joins TRBV7-2 and TRBJ2-3, with TRBD2 matching over 7 bases. The CDR3 covers 18 residues. CDR1 and CDR2 from the germline V gene are SGHTA and FQGNSA. The trim removed 0 bases at V and 1 base at J, leaving 10 bases unmatched. CDR3 in amino acids: CASSLAPLAAGGTDTQYF. DNA of the CDR3: TGTGCCAGCAGCTTAGCGCCTCTAGCGGCAGGAGGCACAGATACGCAGTATTTT.

V is TRBV7-3 and J is TRBJ1-6; 7 nucleotides line up with TRBD1. The CDR3 consists of 16 residues. V lost 4 bases, J lost 5 bases, and 8 bases stayed unmatched. The germline V gene encodes CDR1 SGHTA and CDR2 FQGTGA. The DNA of the CDR3 is TGTGCCAGCAGCTATCGACAGGGCCTGCATAATTCACCCCTCCACTTT. Encoded protein: CASSYRQGLHNSPLHF.

The chain recombines TRBV9 with TRBJ2-2; 8 bases line up with TRBD2. The J segment lost 4 bases and the V segment lost 6 bases, leaving 17 bases of the junction unmatched. Germline-derived CDR1 and CDR2 are SGDLS and YYNGEE. The CDR3 loop spans 18 amino acids. The CDR3 DNA reads TGTGCCAGCAAAGCAACTCCCCGTCCGGGAGGGAGCACCGGGGAGCTGTTTTTT. Its protein product is CASKATPRPGGSTGELFF. Complete variable domain (other parts from reference TRBV9 and TRBJ2-2): DSGVTQTPKHLITATGQRVTLRCSPRSGDLSVYWYQQSLDQGLQFLIQYYNGEERAKGNILERFSAQQFPDLHSELNLSSLELGDSALYFCASKATPRPGGSTGELFFGEGSRLTVL.